The T cell receptor (beta chain) described here comes from a study of CD8+ T cells in alopecia areata (dated by TCRdb to 2017 to 2018). About the investigation overall: The treated patients, all with moderate-to-severe alopecia areata, were enrolled in an open-label pilot trial of oral tofacitinib given at 5 to 10 mg twice daily. Patients stayed on tofacitinib for 6 to 18 months and then had 6 months of follow-up off drug so that delayed response and recurrence could be assessed. In treated patients, disease severity was measured using the SALT score, which gives the percentage of scalp surface area affected. High-throughput TCRbeta sequencing was used to examine T cell clonal expansion in alopecia areata in both the C3H/HeJ mouse model and human patients. Scalp tissue and sorted CD4+ and CD8+ peripheral blood T cells from patchy and totalis/universalis alopecia areata patients and from healthy controls were covered by human TCRbeta sequencing. Biopsies were taken from tofacitinib-treated patients at baseline and again at 4 and 24 weeks into treatment, and several of those patients also had a later scalp biopsy. Clonality in the scalp was compared among normal scalp (n=4), patchy alopecia areata scalp (n=8), and alopecia totalis/universalis scalp (n=8). The RNA source kit depended on sample type: the PAXgene miRNA kit for fixed scalp, the miRNeasy kit for PBMCs, and the RNeasy kit for mouse skin. Amplification of TCRbeta CDR3 regions was done by immunoSEQ multiplex PCR using 35 Vbeta forward primers and 13 Jbeta reverse primers. Broad study findings and their caveats: With tofacitinib, both scalp clonality and the number of expanded CD8+ clones among the top 100 scalp clones went down significantly. Because the treated cohort was small and included a single nonresponder, larger studies are needed to assess links between baseline CD8+ expansion and response. Resident alphabeta T cells in normal human skin are also sequenced, complicating scalp TCR repertoire analysis, unlike mouse skin dominated by gammadelta T cells. During tofacitinib treatment, many expanded lesional clones remained in scalp and blood, and this persistence may partly explain relapse after treatment is stopped. Higher clonality and more expanded CD8+ clones were observed in lesional scalp than in normal scalp, particularly in alopecia totalis/universalis, a finding suggestive of antigenic drive. Shared TCR sequences between patients were less evident than in mice, which may be partly attributable to HLA diversity in the patient population.

The CDR3 measures 13 amino acids from cysteine to phenylalanine. Just CDR3 DNA is preserved here, 39 bases in frame from base 1. CDR1 and CDR2 are drawn from the germline V gene: SGHDN, FVKESK. Between the V and J ends, shortened by 1 base and 6 bases respectively, the junction contains 6 bases. In regard to this clone: Its antigen is still unknown. There are no base qualities to consult, and no much larger clone falls within one base.

Library method: the immunoSEQ multiplex PCR assay. RNA was extracted from all samples and reverse transcribed into cDNA, which served as template for TCR sequencing. First-strand cDNA was synthesized using SuperScript III with a 2:1 mix of oligo-dT and random hexamers. A synthetic immune receptor repertoire was used to measure amplification bias, and any remaining bias was corrected computationally. In the original analysis: Raw reads were preprocessed for error removal, and CDR3 was defined according to IMGT conventions as running from the conserved cysteine to phenylalanine. To get clonality, Shannon entropy was normalized by log2 of the number of productive unique TCRs and the result was subtracted from 1. Whether scalp clones were CD4 or CD8 was inferred by matching scalp TCRbeta sequences against CD4 and CD8 repertoires sorted from blood. TCRdb stores this immuneACCESS table with in-frame sequences only. Part of the clones is absent; in the studies checked, under half of the shortfall reflects unresolved V genes, and no reason is known for the rest. V and J calls and clone size are those listed in that table; D and trimming were worked out from the DNA. The sample table contains hundreds of thousands of clones; only one count was recorded for 60% of them. About 0.93% of the sample goes to the ten largest clones.

Sample treatment or condition, as interpreted from the label and publication: oral pan-JAK inhibitor, 5-10 mg twice daily. From alopecia areata patients, peripheral blood was collected along with lesional scalp punch biopsies. PBMCs were separated by density centrifugation and stained for CD3, CD4 and CD8, after which CD4+ and CD8+ T cells were sorted on a FACSAria. The starting material was CD4+ T cells sorted from blood, obtained at week 52, from a patient treated with tofacitinib. The rearranged chain carries TRBV14 and TRBJ2-2; no confident D gene assignment can be made. This receptor was obtained from a human donor with alopecia areata. At the DNA level, the sequence is TGTGCCAGCAGCCAAGGTCTTCCCGGGGAGCTGTTTTTT. Protein translation: CASSQGLPGELFF.